The 28 T cell receptor beta chains below all came from one sample that was sequenced in a study of radiotherapy plus CTLA-4 blockade in lung cancer. The assay was immunoSEQ multiplex PCR, and TCRdb's table has in-frame clones only and misses some. The sample carries about 68,000 clones, around 80% recorded once. Sequencing was performed on peripheral blood, taken from a patient treated with radiotherapy plus ipilimumab. The receptors here all came from a human donor with non-small cell lung cancer who had a complete response to radiotherapy plus ipilimumab.

The gene calls are TRBV5-1 and TRBJ2-3, with TRBD1 matching 8 bases. The CDR3 sequence is 12 residues long. The germline V gene has CDR1 SGHRS and CDR2 YFSETQ. J gave up 6 bases and V 4 bases, and 1 base lay outside the gene matches. The CDR3 reads CASSDRGDTQYF. DNA for the CDR3: TGCGCCAGCAGCGACAGGGGTGATACGCAGTATTTT. The entire variable domain, with the rest obtained from reference TRBV5-1 and TRBJ2-3, is as follows: KAGVTQTPRYLIKTRGQQVTLSCSPISGHRSVSWYQQTPGQGLQFLFEYFSETQRNKGNFPGRFSGRQFSNSRSEMNVSTLELGDSALYLCASSDRGDTQYFGPGTRLTVL.

This clone has only a few counts. The rearrangement links TRBV5-4 to TRBJ1-1; D is possibly TRBD1 (5 bases). This CDR3 comprises 14 residues. Trimming shortened V by 9 bases and J by 4 bases, and 19 bases separated the two germline ends. Germline V lookup: CDR1 SGHNT, CDR2 YYREEE (reference sequence). The CDR3 protein is CATLGPGGFTEAFF. In DNA form, the CDR3 reads TGTGCCACCTTAGGGCCGGGGGGTTTCACTGAAGCTTTCTTT.

The rearrangement joins TRBV6-5 to TRBJ1-6, with 7 bases aligning to TRBD1. Germline CDR1 is MNHEY and CDR2 is SVGAGI. The CDR3 is made up of 13 amino acids. Trimming took 6 bases from V and 14 from J; bases not matched to a gene: 10. Here the CDR3 DNA reads TGTGCCAGCAGCCCCGAACAGGGGAGTTCCCTCCACTTT. Translating gives CASSPEQGSSLHF.

Here the CDR3 reads CASSQQETQYF. The DNA for the CDR3 is TGTGCCAGCAGTCAGCAAGAGACCCAGTACTTC. V and J are TRBV2 and TRBJ2-5; no reliable D call. V was clipped by 5 bases and J by 2 bases, with 3 bases between them. The CDR3 has 11 residues. Germline V gives CDR1 SNHLY, CDR2 FYNNEI.

This chain links TRBV20-1 with TRBJ2-1; D is undetermined. The CDR3 contains 9 residues. The V end lost 3 bases, the J end lost 8 bases, and 2 bases lay between the germline ends. Germline V CDR1 and CDR2: DFQATT, SNEGSKA (reference sequence). Here the CDR3 reads CSASDEQFF. The CDR3 coding sequence is TGCAGTGCTAGCGATGAGCAGTTCTTC.

In its sample, this clone was seen a few times. The chain has TRBV2 and TRBJ1-1, with D perhaps TRBD1 (6 bases). Trimming took 4 bases from V and 1 from J, leaving 10 bases between them. CDR1 is SNHLY and CDR2 is FYNNEI in the germline V gene. The CDR3 extends over 14 amino acids. This CDR3 is CASSAVDRNTEAFF. For the CDR3, the DNA is TGTGCCAGCAGTGCGGTGGACAGGAACACTGAAGCTTTCTTT. Based on the CDR3 plus reference TRBV2 and TRBJ1-1, the full variable domain is EPEVTQTPSHQVTQMGQEVILRCVPISNHLYFYWYRQILGQKVEFLVSFYNNEISEKSEIFDDQFSVERPDGSNFTLKIRSTKLEDSAMYFCASSAVDRNTEAFFGQGTRLTVV.

The rearrangement joins TRBV14 to TRBJ2-7; the D is unclear. In germline, CDR1 is SGHDN, CDR2 FVKESK. The CDR3 has 11 amino acids. Trimming pared 1 base from V and 12 bases from J, leaving 10 bases between. The CDR3 region is CASSQGVRTYV. The DNA of the CDR3 is TGTGCCAGCAGCCAAGGGGTTCGCACGTACGTC.

The chain combines TRBV5-1 with TRBJ1-1; 12 positions match TRBD1. CDR1 is SGHRS and CDR2 is YFSETQ in the germline V gene. CDR3 length: 18 residues. Trimming took 4 bases from V and 1 from J; bases not matched to a gene: 11. The CDR3 nucleotides are TGCGCCAGCAGCCCACCCTGGGGGACAGGGGGCGCGAACACTGAAGCTTTCTTT. Encoded protein: CASSPPWGTGGANTEAFF.

The chain uses TRBV7-9 and TRBJ2-1; the match to TRBD1 covers 8 bases. Trimming cost V 3 bases and J 4 bases; bases outside gene matches: 8. The CDR3 has 16 residues. CDR1 SEHNR and CDR2 FQNEAQ come from the germline V gene (reference sequence). DNA for the CDR3: TGTGCCAGCAGCTTTGCCGGGACAGGTGATTACAATGAGCAGTTCTTC. This codes for CASSFAGTGDYNEQFF.

The sample holds a few counts of this clone. The chain carries TRBV28 and TRBJ1-3; D gene ambiguous. V was trimmed by 6 bases and J by 4 bases, leaving 13 bases between them. The CDR3 has 14 amino acids. Germline CDR1 is MDHEN and CDR2 is SYDVKM. For the CDR3, the DNA is TGTGCCAGCAGCCTCGCCCAGCTCGGAAACACCATATATTTT. It specifies CASSLAQLGNTIYF.

In its sample, this clone was seen a few times. This chain's CDR3 is CASSYGPSNQPQHF. The CDR3 DNA follows: TGTGCCAGCAGTTACGGGCCTAGCAATCAGCCCCAGCATTTT. The V and J genes are TRBV27 and TRBJ1-5; D not certain. V was trimmed by 4 bases and J by 0 bases, leaving 7 bases between them. From germline, CDR1 is MNHEY and CDR2 SMNVEV (reference sequence). This CDR3 contains 14 residues.

Worth noting for this clone: Other DNA sequences from this sample encode an identical CDR3 as well. V gene TRBV25-1 combines with J gene TRBJ1-3; D is undetermined. Trimming stripped 0 bases from V and 8 bases from J, with 11 bases between. CDR3 length: 14 amino acids. From germline, CDR1 is MGHDK and CDR2 SYGVNS. The CDR3 spells CASSEYLGSYTIYF. The CDR3 coding sequence is TGTGCCAGCAGTGAATACTTAGGGTCATACACCATATATTTT.

The chain combines TRBV30 with TRBJ1-3; TRBD1 aligns across 7 bases. The CDR3 totals 17 residues. Per germline, CDR1 GTSNPN and CDR2 SVGIG (reference sequence). With V trimmed by 3 bases and J by 0 bases, 11 bases remained unmatched. CDR3: CAWRKRAGGSSGNTIYF. The CDR3, as DNA: TGTGCCTGGAGAAAGAGGGCAGGGGGTAGCTCTGGAAACACCATATATTTT.

This sequence joins TRBV7-6 and TRBJ2-3; 10 bases agree with TRBD2. With V trimmed by 0 bases and J by 5 bases, 8 bases remained unmatched. CDR3 length: 17 amino acids. CDR1 is SGHVS, CDR2 FNYEAQ, per germline. The CDR3 region has the DNA TGTGCCAGCAGCTTAGCATTCGAGCGGGAGGGCCTAGATACGCAGTATTTT. This sequence encodes CASSLAFEREGLDTQYF.

This clone was seen just once. V gene TRBV6-6 combines with J gene TRBJ1-5, with D possibly being TRBD1 (6 bases). CDR1 is MNHNY and CDR2 is SVGAGI in the germline V gene (reference sequence). The CDR3 length is 15 residues. Trimming stripped 4 bases from V and 5 bases from J, with 15 bases between. CDR3 sequence: CASSSLGTSDQPQHF. The CDR3 DNA is TGTGCCAGCAGTTCCCTTGGGACAAGCGATCAGCCCCAGCATTTT.

This clone was seen a handful of times. The rearrangement joins TRBV6-1 to TRBJ2-2, with a weak D call TRBD2 (7 bases). V was trimmed by 11 bases and J by 6 bases, leaving 22 bases between them. In germline, CDR1 is MNHNS, CDR2 SASEGT. The CDR3 contains 15 residues. The CDR3 sequence: CAGGRTSFSSGELFF. The CDR3 bases are TGTGCCGGGGGCAGGACTAGTTTTAGCTCCGGGGAGCTGTTTTTT.

This clone was found a few times. The gene calls are TRBV4-1 and TRBJ2-2; possibly TRBD1 for D (5 bases). CDR1 and CDR2 (germline): MGHRA, YSYEKL. CDR3 length equals 14 residues. The ends were cut back, 1 base at V and 8 bases at J, with 11 bases in the middle. CDR3 in DNA: TGCGCCAGCAGCCAAGCCCAGGGATCTGGGGAGCTGTTTTTT. Its protein is CASSQAQGSGELFF.

This clone came up a few times. This sequence joins TRBV5-6 and TRBJ2-1; D is possibly TRBD2 (6 bases). The CDR3 runs to 14 residues. Germline V gene sequence: CDR1 SGHDT, CDR2 YYEEEE. V lost 4 bases and J lost 2, with 10 bases in between. The CDR3 loop reads CASSGGTPYNEQFF. DNA for the CDR3: TGTGCCAGCAGCGGAGGGACTCCCTACAATGAGCAGTTCTTC.

This sequence joins TRBV6-1 and TRBJ2-1; no clear D gene. This CDR3 has 15 amino acids. Germline values: CDR1 MNHNS, CDR2 SASEGT. The germline V and J ends were trimmed by 1 base and 7 bases, with 14 bases remaining between them. This chain's CDR3 is CASSEDSGWRNEQFF. The CDR3 nucleotides read TGTGCCAGCAGTGAAGACTCAGGATGGAGAAATGAGCAGTTCTTC.

The chain joins TRBV6-6 to TRBJ1-1; perhaps TRBD1 as D (6 bases). This CDR3 is built from 12 residues. CDR1 is MNHNY, CDR2 SVGAGI, per germline (reference sequence). The germline V and J ends were trimmed by 5 bases and 6 bases, with 10 bases remaining between them. Here the CDR3 DNA reads TGTGCCAGCAGTCAACAGGGCCCTGAAGCTTTCTTT. Its translation: CASSQQGPEAFF.

The CDR3 sequence is CAISVRREQVNEQFF. In DNA form, the CDR3 reads TGTGCCATCAGTGTCCGTCGGGAGCAGGTAAATGAGCAGTTCTTC. This chain uses TRBV10-3 with TRBJ2-1; D might be TRBD2 (6 bases). V gave up 4 bases and J gave up 7 bases, with 17 bases separating them. The germline V gene encodes CDR1 ENHRY and CDR2 SYGVKD. The CDR3 sequence is 15 residues long.

This chain links TRBV30 with TRBJ2-5; weak D call: TRBD2 (6 bases). From germline, CDR1 is GTSNPN and CDR2 SVGIG (reference sequence). Trimming took 5 bases from V and 2 from J, leaving 12 bases between them. This CDR3 has 13 residues. The CDR3 nucleotides read TGTGCCTGGGGGAGCGGGCAACAAGAGACCCAGTACTTC. Residues: CAWGSGQQETQYF.

The gene calls are TRBV6-5 and TRBJ2-3; D is perhaps TRBD2 (5 bases). V was cut by 8 bases and J by 0 bases, with 15 bases left in between. Germline CDR1 and CDR2: MNHEY and SVGAGI. The CDR3 totals 15 residues. The CDR3, as DNA: TGTGCCAGCTTCAGCGGCTGGATAAGCACAGATACGCAGTATTTT. As protein: CASFSGWISTDTQYF.

V gene TRBV30 combines with J gene TRBJ1-3; 7 bases agree with TRBD1. This CDR3 is built from 13 residues. V lost 8 bases to trimming and J lost 4 bases; unmatched junction nucleotides: 8. CDR1 is GTSNPN, CDR2 SVGIG, per germline (reference sequence). The CDR3 here is CAGKTGSGNTIYF. CDR3 sequence (DNA): TGTGCCGGAAAGACAGGGAGCGGAAACACCATATATTTT.

The rearrangement links TRBV7-9 to TRBJ1-1; no firm D call. CDR3 length equals 13 residues. The germline V gene has CDR1 SEHNR and CDR2 FQNEAQ (reference sequence). The V and J ends lost 6 bases and 5 bases respectively, with 13 bases between them. CDR3 bases: TGTGCCAGCAGATCCGGTCGAGGGACTGAAGCTTTCTTT. Its translation: CASRSGRGTEAFF.

This chain connects TRBV7-9 to TRBJ1-1; no clear D. The CDR3 runs 14 residues. Germline values: CDR1 SEHNR, CDR2 FQNEAQ (reference sequence). V lost 1 base, J lost 1 base, and 7 bases lay in between. The CDR3 loop reads CASSLEHGNTEAFF. As DNA, the CDR3 is TGTGCCAGCAGCTTAGAACACGGGAACACTGAAGCTTTCTTT.

This clone was picked up one time. This sequence joins TRBV29-1 and TRBJ1-5; maybe TRBD1 (5 bases). This CDR3 has 13 amino acids. Germline lookup yields CDR1 SQVTM and CDR2 ANQGSEA. V lost 4 bases to trimming and J lost 4 bases, with 11 bases between them. The CDR3 sequence: CSVAQGRNQPQHF. The CDR3 nucleotides are TGCAGCGTTGCTCAGGGTCGGAATCAGCCCCAGCATTTT.

The genes are TRBV19 and TRBJ1-2, with no clear D. The CDR3 spans 16 residues. The V gene lost 7 bases and the J gene lost 8 bases, with 26 bases spanning the gap. Germline-derived CDR1 and CDR2 are LNHDA and SQIVND (reference sequence). As DNA, the CDR3 is TGTGCCAGTACTGAACGGTTTATGGCTACTTACGGGGGCTACACCTTC. Translated, it gives CASTERFMATYGGYTF.